The T cell receptor (beta chain) under discussion was sequenced for a study of cytomegalovirus exposure and HLA in healthy donors. Use of 60 Vbeta and 13 Jbeta primers characterized the PCR. TCRdb's copy holds only in-frame clones and misses some; the assay was immunoSEQ multiplex PCR. This sample has approximately 110,000 clones, with roughly 70% found just once. Material for sequencing was PBMCs. The receptor comes from a middle-aged woman in good health and CMV-seronegative.

CDR3: CASSESAGGWSNQPQHF. The CDR3 DNA reads TGTGCCAGCAGTGAATCTGCAGGGGGCTGGAGCAATCAGCCCCAGCATTTT. The chain is built from TRBV2 and TRBJ1-5, with TRBD1 matching over 8 bases. Germline values: CDR1 SNHLY, CDR2 FYNNEI. J was trimmed by 1 base and V by 2 bases; bases with no gene match: 7. The length of the CDR3 is 17 residues.